This T cell receptor (beta chain) was retrieved from a study of T-cell reconstitution after alpha-beta-depleted transplantation in children. Study-level findings and limits: TCRbeta diversity was high at day 60 in some patients (a result of surviving recipient T cells and thymic progenitors). It was reported that alpha-beta T cells came from several hundred expanded graft clones (about two months after transplant).

For TCRbeta, the library was prepared with unique molecular identifiers. TCRdb reprocessed the PCR reads via MiXCR and lists one record per CDR3 protein. Of about a million distinct CDR3 sequences in the sample, about 29% were seen once. In the case of this clonotype: Its target is not known.

V lost 4 bases and J 5 bases, leaving 12 bases between the germline ends. The germline V gene has CDR1 SNHLY and CDR2 FYNNEI. CDR3 size: 14 residues. This sequence originates from a boy younger than two who had a stem cell transplant for SCID, so the T cells may come from the graft donor. The gene calls are TRBV2 and TRBJ1-5; D unresolved. The sequenced sample was PBMCs, mostly from graft donor cells, obtained 360 days after TCRalphabeta/CD19-depleted stem cell transplant. The CDR3 here is CASSAILEDQPQHF. In nucleotides, the CDR3 is TGTGCCAGCAGTGCCATCCTAGAAGATCAGCCCCAGCATTTT. Full variable domain (rest looked up from reference TRBV2 and TRBJ1-5): EPEVTQTPSHQVTQMGQEVILRCVPISNHLYFYWYRQILGQKVEFLVSFYNNEISEKSEIFDDQFSVERPDGSNFTLKIRSTKLEDSAMYFCASSAILEDQPQHFGDGTRLSIL.